Below, 27 T cell receptor beta chains from the same sample are listed, as sequenced in a study of a mutant IDH1 vaccine in newly diagnosed glioma. Data came from immunoSEQ multiplex PCR; TCRdb stores just in-frame clones and leaves some out. The table has 30,000 to 40,000 clones, roughly 50% seen once. These TCRs' antigens remain unknown. Sample time point: week 5, during vaccination. Each vaccine dose was 300 ug of mutant IDH1 20-mer peptide, with topical imiquimod. The sequences come from PBMCs, collected from a glioma patient whose treatment included an IDH1 peptide vaccine. These receptors all stem from a young woman with glioma.

The J gene is TRBJ2-7, the V gene TRBV7-2; D gene ambiguous. The germline CDR1 and CDR2 sequences are SGHTA and FQGNSA. V dropped 2 bases and J dropped 3 bases, with 8 bases sitting between them. CDR3 length: 13 residues. The CDR3 DNA follows: TGTGCCAGCAGCTTATCTGCCATCTACGAGCAGTACTTC. Protein: CASSLSAIYEQYF. The full variable domain, in which reference TRBV7-2 and TRBJ2-7 provide the parts outside the CDR3, is GAGVSQSPSNKVTEKGKDVELRCDPISGHTALYWYRQSLGQGLEFLIYFQGNSAPDKSGLPSDRFSAERTGGSVSTLTIQRTQQEDSAVYLCASSLSAIYEQYFGPGTRLTVT.

This clone was observed a few times. This chain connects TRBV19 to TRBJ2-7; 10 positions agree with TRBD2. With 10 bases clipped from V and 5 bases from J, the junction kept 5 bases outside the gene matches. From germline, CDR1 is LNHDA and CDR2 SQIVND (reference sequence). This CDR3 region has 12 residues. The CDR3 nucleotides read TGTGCCACAGCGGGGGGGGGCAACGAGCAGTACTTC. This codes for CATAGGGNEQYF.

CDR3 sequence: CASGQGALGNQPQHF. The CDR3 DNA follows: TGTGCCAGCGGACAGGGGGCGCTTGGAAATCAGCCCCAGCATTTT. The rearrangement joins TRBV4-2 to TRBJ1-5; TRBD1 agrees at 11 bases. With 8 bases clipped from V and 4 bases from J, the junction kept 7 bases outside the gene matches. This CDR3 is built from 15 residues. Per the germline V gene, CDR1 is LGHNA and CDR2 is YNFKEQ.

The rearrangement uses TRBV7-8 and TRBJ1-2; maybe TRBD1 (5 bases). This CDR3 is built from 13 residues. Germline CDR1 and CDR2: SGHVS and FQNEAQ. Trimming took off 2 bases at V and 8 bases at J, with 12 bases between the two ends. CDR3 in DNA: TGTGCCAGCAGCTTAATGGTTAGGGGAGGCTACACCTTC. This encodes CASSLMVRGGYTF.

The chain recombines TRBV2 with TRBJ1-5; D is uncertain. The germline V gene encodes CDR1 SNHLY and CDR2 FYNNEI. V was pared by 2 bases and J by 4 bases, with 9 bases between. The CDR3 is 14 residues long. CDR3 nucleotides: TGTGCCAGCAGTGAAATGCCAGGAAATCAGCCCCAGCATTTT. Translated, it gives CASSEMPGNQPQHF.

This rearrangement joins TRBV5-1 to TRBJ2-7; 7 nucleotides agree with TRBD1. This CDR3 contains 15 residues. V shed 4 bases and J 2 bases; nucleotides not matched to a gene: 9. Germline loops: CDR1 SGHRS, CDR2 YFSETQ. The CDR3 coding sequence is TGCGCCAGCAGCACCAGTACAGGGGATACCTACGAGCAGTACTTC. Translating it yields CASSTSTGDTYEQYF.

The chain has TRBV4-2 and TRBJ1-2, with a weak D call TRBD1 (6 bases). From germline, CDR1 is LGHNA and CDR2 YNFKEQ. The CDR3 is 15 amino acids. V lost 1 base, J lost 3 bases, and 12 bases lay in between. DNA for the CDR3: TGTGCCAGCAGCCAAGTACAGGGTAGGGACTATGGCTACACCTTC. Amino acid sequence: CASSQVQGRDYGYTF.

There are a few counts of this clone. The chain carries TRBV27 and TRBJ1-1; D unresolved. This CDR3 has 15 residues. Germline V gene lookup returns CDR1 MNHEY and CDR2 SMNVEV (reference sequence). Trimming took 2 bases from V and 1 from J, leaving 11 bases between them. In DNA, the CDR3 is TGTGCCAGCAGTTTAGGGGTTTGGGGGAACACTGAAGCTTTCTTT. Its translation: CASSLGVWGNTEAFF.

The sample holds a few counts of this clone. The rearrangement links TRBV5-1 to TRBJ1-1; the match to TRBD1 covers 8 bases. The CDR3 is 15 amino acids. After removal of 4 bases from V and 1 base from J, the junction contained 6 bases not matched to a gene. Germline-derived CDR1 and CDR2 are SGHRS and YFSETQ. CDR3 protein: CASSPWTGPNTEAFF. DNA for the CDR3: TGCGCCAGCAGCCCCTGGACAGGGCCGAACACTGAAGCTTTCTTT.

This clone turned up a few times. The chain uses TRBV19 and TRBJ2-1; D possibly matches TRBD1 or TRBD2 (5 bases each). The ends were cut back, 5 bases at V and 0 bases at J, with 11 bases in the middle. This CDR3 region has 15 residues. Germline V gives CDR1 LNHDA, CDR2 SQIVND (reference sequence). For the CDR3, the DNA is TGTGCCAGTAGTGTAAAGGGGAGCTCCTACAATGAGCAGTTCTTC. Amino acid sequence: CASSVKGSSYNEQFF.

The chain employs TRBV19 and TRBJ1-1, with a tentative D call TRBD1 (5 bases). V was shortened by 10 bases and J by 4 bases, with 19 bases between the two germline ends. In germline, CDR1 is LNHDA, CDR2 SQIVND (reference sequence). The CDR3 contains 14 residues. The CDR3, as DNA: TGTGCCACCTCTCTAGGAGGGGTTGGCACTGAAGCTTTCTTT. This translates into CATSLGGVGTEAFF.

The rearrangement joins TRBV2 to TRBJ2-6; D not certain. The germline V gene has CDR1 SNHLY and CDR2 FYNNEI. V dropped 9 bases and J dropped 0 bases, with 12 bases sitting between them. The CDR3 covers 15 residues. The CDR3 spells CASGQYYSGANVLTF. CDR3 sequence (DNA): TGTGCCAGTGGGCAGTACTACTCTGGGGCCAACGTCCTGACTTTC.

V is TRBV12-5 and J is TRBJ1-1; a weak D match, TRBD1 (6 bases). This CDR3 contains 16 residues. V was shortened by 1 base and J by 0 bases, with 12 bases between the two germline ends. Germline V CDR1 and CDR2: LGHNT, FRNRAP. CDR3 sequence: CASGLDQGLMNTEAFF. The CDR3, as DNA: TGTGCTAGTGGTTTGGACCAGGGGCTCATGAACACTGAAGCTTTCTTT.

The chain has TRBV27 and TRBJ2-7, with D perhaps matching TRBD1 or TRBD2 (5 bases each). The CDR3 runs 14 residues. CDR1 and CDR2 (germline): MNHEY, SMNVEV (reference sequence). The V end lost 5 bases, the J end lost 2 bases, and 13 bases lay between the germline ends. This chain's CDR3 is CASSPDWGPYEQYF. CDR3 DNA sequence: TGTGCCAGCAGTCCCGACTGGGGACCCTACGAGCAGTACTTC.

This clone was recorded a few times. The chain recombines TRBV5-1 with TRBJ1-1; maybe TRBD1 (5 bases). The CDR3 runs to 12 residues. CDR1 SGHRS and CDR2 YFSETQ come from the germline V gene. The V end lost 7 bases, the J end lost 1 base, and 8 bases lay between the germline ends. The CDR3 is CASADRNTEAFF. Here the CDR3 DNA reads TGCGCCAGCGCAGACAGGAACACTGAAGCTTTCTTT.

This rearrangement joins TRBV5-6 to TRBJ2-1, with 7 bases identical to TRBD2. J was trimmed by 10 bases and V by 4 bases; bases with no gene match: 14. Germline CDR1 reads SGHDT; CDR2 reads YYEEEE. The CDR3 is 15 residues long. CDR3: CASSAPGTTVPEQFF. The CDR3, as DNA: TGTGCCAGCAGCGCCCCCGGGACTACCGTACCCGAGCAGTTCTTC.

The chain links TRBV5-6 to TRBJ2-7; no firm D call. With 0 bases removed from V and 1 base from J, the gap between germline ends came to 8 bases. This CDR3 has 14 amino acids. CDR1 is SGHDT and CDR2 is YYEEEE in the germline V gene. CDR3 protein: CASSLVAHSYEQYF. CDR3 bases: TGTGCCAGCAGCTTGGTTGCACATTCCTACGAGCAGTACTTC.

The CDR3: CAWSGAGGNQPQHF. CDR3 coding DNA: TGTGCCTGGAGTGGGGCCGGGGGGAATCAGCCCCAGCATTTT. J is TRBJ1-5 and V is TRBV30; D might be TRBD1 (5 bases). The CDR3 is 14 amino acids. CDR1 and CDR2 from the germline V gene are GTSNPN and SVGIG (reference sequence). V lost 1 base, J lost 4 bases, and 11 bases lay in between.

The chain recombines TRBV10-3 with TRBJ2-7; 7 bases map to TRBD2. This CDR3 spans 12 amino acids. Germline V gene sequence: CDR1 ENHRY, CDR2 SYGVKD. The junction had 6 bases not matched to a gene; V was cut back by 6 bases and J by 7 bases. This chain's CDR3 is CAIRRGGNEQYF. The DNA of the CDR3 is TGTGCCATCAGGAGGGGAGGGAATGAGCAGTACTTC.

The chain employs TRBV7-3 and TRBJ2-2, with 12 bases that match TRBD2. Germline-derived CDR1 and CDR2 are SGHTA and FQGTGA. After removal of 5 bases from V and 2 bases from J, the junction contained 9 bases not matched to a gene. This CDR3 is built from 18 residues. CDR3: CASSRTGTSGLNTGELFF. As DNA, the CDR3 is TGTGCCAGCAGCCGGACCGGGACTAGCGGGCTAAACACCGGGGAGCTGTTTTTT.

A few counts support this clone. The V and J genes are TRBV18 and TRBJ2-7; no definite D call. The CDR3 consists of 11 residues. The V and J ends lost 3 bases and 5 bases respectively, with 5 bases between them. Per germline, CDR1 KGHSH and CDR2 LQKENI. The CDR3 sequence: CASSPANEQYF. CDR3 coding DNA: TGTGCCAGCTCACCGGCAAACGAGCAGTACTTC.

The V and J genes are TRBV10-3 and TRBJ1-1; 7 positions match TRBD1. The CDR3 sequence is 14 residues long. CDR1 ENHRY and CDR2 SYGVKD come from the germline V gene. V shed 3 bases, J shed 8 bases, and the junction held 9 bases outside the gene matches. In nucleotides, the CDR3 is TGTGCCATCAGTGATGATCCCCCACAGGGGGAAGCTTTCTTT. Encoded protein: CAISDDPPQGEAFF.

This clone appeared a single time. The chain is built from TRBV28 and TRBJ2-3; 12 bases are a match to TRBD2. This CDR3 is 16 amino acids long. Trimming took 11 bases from V and 0 from J; bases not matched to a gene: 9. The V gene's germline CDR1 is MDHEN and CDR2 SYDVKM. This chain's CDR3 is CALGLAGNPSTDTQYF. The CDR3 nucleotides read TGTGCCCTTGGACTAGCGGGAAACCCTAGCACAGATACGCAGTATTTT.

This clone was found a few times. The genes are TRBV2 and TRBJ1-1, with TRBD1 as a possible D gene (6 bases). Germline assignment: CDR1 SNHLY and CDR2 FYNNEI. V was trimmed by 5 bases and J by 5 bases, leaving 15 bases between them. The CDR3 is 14 amino acids. The chain's CDR3 is CASSLTGFRTEAFF. The DNA of the CDR3 is TGTGCCAGCAGTCTCACAGGGTTTCGGACTGAAGCTTTCTTT.

This chain connects TRBV4-1 to TRBJ1-2, with unresolved D. The CDR3 spans 16 residues. With 0 bases removed from V and 5 bases from J, the gap between germline ends came to 16 bases. Germline loops: CDR1 MGHRA, CDR2 YSYEKL. The CDR3 spells CASSQDRSEMFYGYTF. CDR3 nucleotide sequence: TGCGCCAGCAGCCAAGATAGGTCAGAGATGTTTTATGGCTACACCTTC.

The DNA for the CDR3 is TGTGCCAGCACCGACATCAGGGTTAATGAAAAACTGTTTTTT. As protein: CASTDIRVNEKLFF. The chain is built from TRBV27 and TRBJ1-4, with a weak D call TRBD1 (5 bases). V was shortened by 7 bases and J by 4 bases, with 13 bases between the two germline ends. Germline V gene sequence: CDR1 MNHEY, CDR2 SMNVEV (reference sequence). CDR3 size: 14 residues. Drawing the rest from reference TRBV27 and TRBJ1-4, the complete variable domain is EAQVTQNPRYLITVTGKKLTVTCSQNMNHEYMSWYRQDPGLGLRQIYYSMNVEVTDKGDVPEGYKVSRKEKRNFPLILESPSPNQTSLYFCASTDIRVNEKLFFGSGTQLSVL.

This clone was observed a few times. The chain joins TRBV5-1 to TRBJ2-5; D unclear. Germline V gives CDR1 SGHRS, CDR2 YFSETQ. CDR3 length equals 16 residues. V was pared by 0 bases and J by 1 base, with 13 bases between. The DNA for the CDR3 is TGCGCCAGCAGCTTGGTAGGTGGAATAAGCCAAGAGACCCAGTACTTC. Protein product: CASSLVGGISQETQYF.